This T cell receptor (beta chain) was sequenced during a study of blood T cell repertoires in COVID-19. Overall study: T cells, B-cell-depleted T cells, or PBMCs provided the cDNA or gDNA that served as material.

This table comes from immunoSEQ multiplex PCR, and its TCRdb copy is limited to in-frame clones, with some not included. Here the sample spans roughly 210,000 clones, roughly 84% being singletons. After removal of 6 bases from V and 7 bases from J, the junction contained 3 bases not matched to a gene. The CDR3 spans 11 residues. Source material: PBMCs or T cells enriched from blood (not recorded which). The chain links TRBV12-3 or TRBV12-4 to TRBJ2-7; 7 bases are a match to TRBD1. The receptor was derived from a man between 25 and 39 years old in a cohort exposed to, infected with or recovered from COVID-19 (not recorded which). The CDR3 loop is CASSTGVEQYF. The CDR3 bases are TGTGCCAGCAGCACAGGGGTTGAGCAGTACTTC.